Listed below are T cell receptor beta chains from one sample, sequenced in a study of OX40 agonist ivuxolimab in advanced cancers. Sequenced by immunoSEQ multiplex PCR; TCRdb stores in-frame clones only, minus some. Here the sample spans almost 85,000 clones, roughly 86% being singletons. The sequencing used CD4+ or CD8+ T cells sorted from blood, collected in a trial of the OX40 agonist ivuxolimab. Receptors originate from an adult with an advanced solid tumor such as melanoma, head and neck, liver or kidney cancer. Each CDR3 is given with its conserved first and last residue. Each record gives: V gene, J gene, clone size, D gene, CDR3 DNA, CDR3 protein. The D gene is left open where the match is weak. Only some rows state a clone size, as once, few, many or a class for expanded clones.

V: TRBV7-9; J: TRBJ1-1; size: -; D: -; DNA: TGTGCCAGCAGCTTCGGGGGTGTGGTAGCTTTCTTT; CDR3: CASSFGGVVAFF
V: TRBV7-9; J: TRBJ2-7; size: -; D: -; DNA: TGTGCCAGCAGCTATGCGGCCCTCTACGAGCAGTACTTC; CDR3: CASSYAALYEQYF
V: TRBV9; J: TRBJ2-3; size: -; D: TRBD1; DNA: TGTGCCAGCAGCACCGGGACAGTGATAGATACGCAGTATTTT; CDR3: CASSTGTVIDTQYF
V: TRBV11-1; J: TRBJ2-5; size: once; D: -; DNA: TGTGCCAGCAGCTCCACAGCGCACGAGACCCAGTACTTC; CDR3: CASSSTAHETQYF
V: TRBV11-1; J: TRBJ2-3; size: -; D: -; DNA: TGTGCCAGCAGCCCCCCCACTAGCCCTAGCATGTATTTT; CDR3: CASSPPTSPSMYF
V: TRBV7-9; J: TRBJ1-1; size: few; D: TRBD1; DNA: TGTGCCAGCAGCTCGACAGGGGCCGAAGCTTTCTTT; CDR3: CASSSTGAEAFF
V: TRBV7-9; J: TRBJ1-4; size: -; D: -; DNA: TGTGCCAGCAGCTTAGGGGGGAATGATGAAAAACTGTTTTTT; CDR3: CASSLGGNDEKLFF
V: TRBV11-3; J: TRBJ1-2; size: -; D: -; DNA: TGTGCCAGCAGCCATGGACGGGTCTATGGCTACACCTTC; CDR3: CASSHGRVYGYTF
V: TRBV12-2; J: TRBJ2-3; size: -; D: -; DNA: TGTGCAAGTCGCTTAGCGATCGTCCCCACAGATACGCAGTATTTT; CDR3: CASRLAIVPTDTQYF
V: TRBV13; J: TRBJ2-7; size: few; D: TRBD1; DNA: TGTGCCAGCAGCTCACGGGACAGTTCCTACGAGCAGTACTTC; CDR3: CASSSRDSSYEQYF
V: TRBV6-1; J: TRBJ1-2; size: -; D: -; DNA: TGTGCCAGCAGTGAAGGGGCGGGCTCCTATGGCTACACCTTC; CDR3: CASSEGAGSYGYTF
V: TRBV6-5; J: TRBJ1-5; size: -; D: -; DNA: TGTGCCAGCAGTTACGGGAGAAATCAGCCCCAGCATTTT; CDR3: CASSYGRNQPQHF
V: TRBV7-9; J: TRBJ1-1; size: -; D: TRBD1; DNA: TGTGCCAGCAGCCAGCAGGGGGCCAGCACTGAAGCTTTCTTT; CDR3: CASSQQGASTEAFF
V: TRBV18; J: TRBJ2-3; size: -; D: TRBD2; DNA: TGTGCCAGCTCACTAGCGGGAGAAGCAGATACGCAGTATTTT; CDR3: CASSLAGEADTQYF
V: TRBV21-1; J: TRBJ2-7; size: once; D: -; DNA: TGTGCCAGCAGCAGGAGGCGCTACGAGCAGTACTTC; CDR3: CASSRRRYEQYF
V: TRBV6-5; J: TRBJ2-2; size: -; D: -; DNA: TGTGCCAGCAGTTACTCGAGGGGCGGGGAGCTGTTTTTT; CDR3: CASSYSRGGELFF
V: TRBV2; J: TRBJ1-6; size: few; D: -; DNA: TGTGCCAGCAAATACATTGGGATGGATTCACCCCTCCACTTT; CDR3: CASKYIGMDSPLHF